This record concerns one T cell receptor (beta chain) sequence. Its antigen is unknown. All sequencing subjects had displayed CD8+CD57+ cell expansion on flow cytometry. The sample is drawn from a study of CD8+CD57+ T cells in acquired aplastic anemia. Study-wide findings and caveats: Simpson's diversity of CD8+ cells was not significantly different in patients compared with controls.

Looked up from germline, CDR1 is SGDLS and CDR2 is YYNGEE. V shed 6 bases, J shed 5 bases, and the junction held 8 bases outside the gene matches. This CDR3 has 15 amino acids. Template material for TCR beta VDJ and CDR3 profiling consisted of genomic DNA. TCRdb reanalysed the reads using MiXCR and keeps one entry per CDR3 protein. This table holds 170,000 or so distinct CDR3 sequences, around 63% found once. The receptor was isolated from a human donor with aplastic anemia. The genes are TRBV9 and TRBJ2-1; 10 positions agree with TRBD2. The sample consisted of sorted CD4+, CD8+, or CD8+CD57+ T cells (not recorded which) from PBMCs. The CDR3 DNA is TGTGCCAGCACCGCAAGCGGGGGGGCCCACAATGAGCAGTTCTTC. This encodes CASTASGGAHNEQFF.